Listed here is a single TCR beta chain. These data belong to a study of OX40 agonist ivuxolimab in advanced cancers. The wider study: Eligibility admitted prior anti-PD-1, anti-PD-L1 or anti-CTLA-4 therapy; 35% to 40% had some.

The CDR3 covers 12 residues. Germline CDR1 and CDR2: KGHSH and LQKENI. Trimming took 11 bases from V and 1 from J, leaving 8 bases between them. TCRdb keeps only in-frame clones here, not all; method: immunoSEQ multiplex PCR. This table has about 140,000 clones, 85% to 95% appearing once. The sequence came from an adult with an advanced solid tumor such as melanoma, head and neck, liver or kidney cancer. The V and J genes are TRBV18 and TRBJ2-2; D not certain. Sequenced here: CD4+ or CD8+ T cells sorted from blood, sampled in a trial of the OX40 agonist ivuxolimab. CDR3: CAGGRNTGELFF. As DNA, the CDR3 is TGTGCCGGTGGACGGAACACCGGGGAGCTGTTTTTT.